There are a few counts of the clone carrying this T cell receptor beta chain. Its cognate antigen is unknown. CDR3 size: 17 residues. V dropped 4 bases and J dropped 0; count of bases not matched to a gene: 10. Germline-derived CDR1 and CDR2 are MNHNS and SASEGT. Using immunoSEQ multiplex PCR, the repertoire was profiled, and TCRdb retains in-frame clones only, with some absent. The repertoire holds over 95,000 clones, approximately 58% seen once, with 30% to 45% in the top ten. These data originate in a study of cytotoxic CD8 clonotypes in ibrutinib-treated CLL. Study observations and caveats: Private clonotypes, not public ones, expanded at ibrutinib response.

The chain recombines TRBV6-1 with TRBJ1-2; 8 bases match TRBD1. Sequenced here: PBMCs, sampled after 24 months of ibrutinib treatment. The TCR comes from a human donor with chronic lymphocytic leukemia. The CDR3 nucleotides are TGTGCCAGCAGTGGACAGGGGAGAGTAGGGTCTAACTATGGCTACACCTTC. Amino acids: CASSGQGRVGSNYGYTF.